This T cell receptor beta chain was found in a study of radiotherapy plus CTLA-4 blockade in lung cancer (dated by TCRdb to about 2018). For the study in its entirety: Objective responses occurred in roughly a sixth of enrolled patients, and 25% to 40% achieved disease control.

Summary of the overall study and its limitations: The strongest predictors of response, as reported, were early dynamic changes in blood T cell clones along with a rise in serum interferon-beta after radiation. TCR clones derived from tumors expanded in peripheral blood after treatment with radiotherapy and ipilimumab.

Focal radiation therapy combined with CTLA-4 blockade (ipilimumab) was tested in patients with chemo-refractory metastatic non-small-cell lung cancer. The germline V gene specifies SGHVS as CDR1 and FNYEAQ as CDR2. Trimming removed 0 bases from V and 8 bases from J, leaving 17 bases between the germline ends. The CDR3 measures 16 amino acids from cysteine to phenylalanine. Just CDR3 DNA is preserved here, 48 bases in frame from base 1. The receptor library was made with the immunoSEQ multiplex PCR assay. The immuneACCESS repertoire file appears here via TCRdb, limited to in-frame rearrangements. These files lack a portion of the clones; in checked studies, under half of the deficit traces to unresolved V genes, and the cause of the others is not known. The table for this sample lists about 26,000 clones; about four fifths of them were counted only once. The top ten clones comprise 20% to 25% of the sample.

Concerning this clone: Its antigen specificity is not known. Base qualities are missing; no much larger clone stands one base away.

This chain joins TRBV7-6 to TRBJ2-1; possibly the D gene is TRBD2, per 5 matching bases. The TCR was taken from a human donor with non-small cell lung cancer that progressed on radiotherapy plus ipilimumab. The sequenced sample was peripheral blood, obtained from a patient treated with radiotherapy plus ipilimumab. The sequenced DNA is TGTGCCAGCAGCTTAGCGTCTTCCGGAGCGGTCCATGAGCAGTTCTTC. Protein translation: CASSLASSGAVHEQFF.